This T cell receptor beta chain was sequenced in a study of long-term antiretroviral therapy in people with HIV. Overall study results and limits: Diversity measured after ART increased yet remained under transplant donor controls. Repertoires looked antigen-experienced, with only a slight naive shift after ART.

The CDR3 runs 11 residues. Trimming stripped 3 bases from V and 11 bases from J, with 10 bases between. CDR1 SEHNR and CDR2 FQNEAQ come from the germline V gene (reference sequence). In its sample, this clone was seen once. Its antigen is not known. The immunoSEQ assay was v3.0, run at survey level. Target depth was roughly 35,000-50,000 T-cell genomes per sample. This table comes from immunoSEQ multiplex PCR, and its TCRdb copy is limited to in-frame clones, with some not included. The sample consists of about 17,000 clones, around 81% of them appearing once. The TCR was taken from a man aged 50 or older with HIV. The sequencing here drew on unsorted PBMCs, taken 0.3 years before starting antiretroviral therapy. The chain recombines TRBV7-9 with TRBJ1-1; D possibly corresponds to TRBD1 (5 bases). The CDR3 nucleotides are TGTGCCAGCAGCTTCCGGACACTGGCTTTCTTT. It specifies CASSFRTLAFF.